This is a list of T cell receptor beta chains from one sample in a study of cytomegalovirus exposure and HLA in healthy donors. Generated by immunoSEQ multiplex PCR, the TCRdb table keeps only in-frame clones and is missing some. This repertoire shows approximately 160,000 clones, 75% to 90% found once; its top ten account for around 2%. The sequencing sample was made of PBMCs. The receptors originated from a human donor in good health. Each CDR3 is given with its conserved first and last residue. Fields, in order: V gene, clone size, D gene, J gene, CDR3 protein, CDR3 DNA. The D gene is left open where the match is weak. Some rows mark clone size as missing; the rest say once, few, many or name a class of expanded clone.

V: TRBV4-3; size: NA; D: NA; J: TRBJ2-3; CDR3: CASSLGHSSTDTQYF; DNA: TGCGCCAGCAGCCTGGGACACTCTAGCACAGATACGCAGTATTTT
V: TRBV5-4; size: NA; D: TRBD2; J: TRBJ2-1; CDR3: CASSPGLAGNEQFF; DNA: TGTGCCAGCAGCCCGGGACTAGCGGGTAATGAGCAGTTCTTC
V: TRBV9; size: NA; D: TRBD1; J: TRBJ2-3; CDR3: CASSVVSGGKWGTQYF; DNA: TGTGCCAGCAGCGTGGTTTCAGGGGGTAAGTGGGGTACGCAGTATTTT
V: TRBV7-9; size: NA; D: NA; J: TRBJ1-6; CDR3: CASSFGGSYDSPLHF; DNA: TGTGCCAGCAGCTTTGGCGGGAGCTACGATTCACCCCTCCACTTT
V: TRBV6-5; size: NA; D: TRBD1; J: TRBJ2-1; CDR3: CASSYSGQVDNEQFF; DNA: TGTGCCAGCAGTTACTCGGGACAGGTCGACAATGAGCAGTTCTTC
V: TRBV28; size: NA; D: NA; J: TRBJ2-3; CDR3: CASSLLDTQYF; DNA: TGTGCCAGCAGCCTTCTGGATACGCAGTATTTT
V: TRBV10-3; size: NA; D: TRBD2; J: TRBJ2-1; CDR3: CAISESSLAGGDHEQFF; DNA: TGTGCCATCAGTGAGTCGTCATTGGCGGGGGGCGATCATGAGCAGTTCTTC
V: TRBV15; size: NA; D: TRBD2; J: TRBJ2-3; CDR3: CATSRDFLPSGGTSTDTQYF; DNA: TGTGCCACCAGCAGAGATTTCTTGCCTAGCGGGGGCACTAGCACAGATACGCAGTATTTT
V: TRBV29-1; size: few; D: NA; J: TRBJ1-1; CDR3: CSVDAGVSDMNTEAFF; DNA: TGCAGCGTTGATGCGGGGGTTTCCGATATGAACACTGAAGCTTTCTTT
V: TRBV2; size: NA; D: NA; J: TRBJ1-6; CDR3: CASSPRGGEDSPLHF; DNA: TGTGCCAGCAGTCCCCGAGGGGGTGAGGATTCACCCCTCCACTTT
V: TRBV11-1; size: once; D: NA; J: TRBJ2-7; CDR3: CASSTGTPLYEQYF; DNA: TGTGCCAGCAGCACCGGGACACCCCTCTACGAGCAGTACTTC
V: TRBV23-1; size: NA; D: NA; J: TRBJ1-5; CDR3: CASSQSRPGGHF; DNA: TGCGCCAGCAGTCAATCACGGCCCGGGGGTCATTTT
V: TRBV6-5; size: once; D: NA; J: TRBJ2-2; CDR3: CASRRQSGELFF; DNA: TGTGCCAGCAGGCGACAGTCCGGGGAGCTGTTTTTT
V: TRBV4-1; size: NA; D: TRBD1; J: TRBJ1-1; CDR3: CASSPQGQGHLNVMNTEAFF; DNA: TGCGCCAGCAGCCCTCAGGGACAGGGCCACCTAAACGTAATGAACACTGAAGCTTTCTTT
V: TRBV5-1; size: once; D: TRBD1; J: TRBJ1-2; CDR3: CASSAGTENYGYTF; DNA: TGCGCCAGCAGCGCCGGGACAGAGAACTATGGCTACACCTTC
V: TRBV7-2; size: NA; D: TRBD2; J: TRBJ2-7; CDR3: CASSWDRGGTYEQYF; DNA: TGTGCCAGCAGCTGGGATCGGGGGGGCACCTACGAGCAGTACTTC
V: TRBV27; size: once; D: TRBD1; J: TRBJ2-1; CDR3: CASRPGTAPNEQFF; DNA: TGTGCCAGCAGACCTGGGACAGCGCCCAATGAGCAGTTCTTC
V: TRBV5-1; size: NA; D: TRBD2; J: TRBJ2-1; CDR3: CASSWETSGAYNEQFF; DNA: TGCGCCAGCAGCTGGGAAACTAGCGGGGCCTACAATGAGCAGTTCTTC
V: TRBV28; size: NA; D: TRBD1; J: TRBJ2-5; CDR3: CASSEWTGGETQYF; DNA: TGTGCCAGCAGTGAATGGACAGGCGGGGAGACCCAGTACTTC
V: TRBV5-4; size: NA; D: NA; J: TRBJ1-4; CDR3: CASSFRQGLSDEKLFF; DNA: TGTGCCAGCAGCTTCCGTCAGGGGTTAAGTGATGAAAAACTGTTTTTT
V: TRBV6-5; size: NA; D: NA; J: TRBJ2-7; CDR3: CASSYRGGTHEQYF; DNA: TGTGCCAGCAGTTACAGAGGGGGAACCCACGAGCAGTACTTC
V: TRBV5-1; size: NA; D: NA; J: TRBJ2-2; CDR3: CASSLALDTGELFF; DNA: TGCGCCAGCAGCTTAGCGTTGGATACCGGGGAGCTGTTTTTT
V: TRBV5-1; size: NA; D: NA; J: TRBJ1-1; CDR3: CASSPETVNTEAFF; DNA: TGCGCCAGCAGCCCAGAGACTGTGAACACTGAAGCTTTCTTT
V: TRBV6-5; size: NA; D: NA; J: TRBJ2-7; CDR3: CASSRGSYEQYF; DNA: TGTGCCAGCAGCCGGGGATCCTACGAGCAGTACTTC
V: TRBV27; size: NA; D: NA; J: TRBJ1-1; CDR3: CASSRGVGPNTEAFF; DNA: TGTGCCAGCAGTCGGGGGGTAGGGCCGAACACTGAAGCTTTCTTT
V: TRBV12-5; size: NA; D: NA; J: TRBJ2-3; CDR3: CASGPGIAGTDTQYF; DNA: TGTGCTAGTGGCCCCGGGATAGCGGGCACAGATACGCAGTATTTT
V: TRBV11-3; size: NA; D: NA; J: TRBJ2-7; CDR3: CASSLVGGHEQYF; DNA: TGTGCCAGCAGCTTAGTTGGGGGCCACGAGCAGTACTTC
V: TRBV4-3; size: NA; D: TRBD1; J: TRBJ2-7; CDR3: CASSQDWGTGGNEQYF; DNA: TGCGCCAGCAGCCAAGATTGGGGGACAGGGGGAAACGAGCAGTACTTC
V: TRBV10-3; size: NA; D: NA; J: TRBJ1-2; CDR3: CAIPTGIYGYTF; DNA: TGTGCCATCCCGACGGGTATCTATGGCTACACCTTC
V: TRBV6-5; size: once; D: TRBD2; J: TRBJ2-3; CDR3: CASRRARLAATQYF; DNA: TGTGCCAGCAGACGCGCCAGACTAGCCGCTACGCAGTATTTT
V: TRBV4-3; size: NA; D: NA; J: TRBJ1-6; CDR3: CASRTTVTENSPLHF; DNA: TGCGCCAGCCGCACGACTGTAACTGAAAATTCACCCCTCCACTTT
V: TRBV13; size: once; D: NA; J: TRBJ1-3; CDR3: CASSPNPGSSGNTIYF; DNA: TGTGCCAGCAGCCCGAACCCAGGGTCCTCTGGAAACACCATATATTTT
V: TRBV19; size: NA; D: TRBD1; J: TRBJ2-1; CDR3: CASSGGQGGNEQFF; DNA: TGTGCCAGTAGTGGAGGACAGGGGGGAAATGAGCAGTTCTTC